This paragraph covers one T cell receptor (beta chain) sequence. Profiling relied on immunoSEQ multiplex PCR, and the TCRdb table lists in-frame clones only, not all of them. The sample lists about 50,000 clones; about 85% were seen once. The sample is drawn from a study of glioma-infiltrating T cells after dendritic cell vaccination. Germline CDR1 reads SEHNR; CDR2 reads FQNEAQ (reference sequence). The CDR3 length is 12 residues. With 2 bases removed from V and 9 bases from J, the gap between germline ends came to 8 bases. Time point: after dendritic cell vaccination, including at tumor progression/relapse. Isocitrate dehydrogenase mutation was absent in all glioblastoma patients.

The V call is TRBV7-9, the J call TRBJ2-1; a possible D gene is TRBD2 (5 bases). This specimen was blood, taken after dendritic cell vaccination. This sequence originates from a human donor with glioblastoma. CDR3 sequence reads: CASSLTSGEQFF. The CDR3 bases are TGTGCCAGCAGCTTAACAAGCGGTGAGCAGTTCTTC.